This T cell receptor (beta chain) was sequenced during a study of cytomegalovirus exposure and HLA in healthy donors. Points from the study as a whole: Researchers counted 150 to 200 TCR beta chains as cytomegalovirus-associated.

To note about this clone: What it binds is unknown.

Clones were read by immunoSEQ multiplex PCR, and TCRdb kept only the in-frame ones, dropping some. The sample has roughly 180,000 clones, 84% seen once. The sequenced material came from PBMCs. This clonotype was obtained from a man in his late teens or twenties in good health and CMV-seropositive.

The CDR3 region has the DNA TGTGCCAGCAGCCCAAACGGGGGGCGCTTGGAGACCCAGTACTTC. Translating gives CASSPNGGRLETQYF. The chain is built from TRBV14 and TRBJ2-5; a possible D gene is TRBD2 (7 bases). V lost 4 bases and J 5 bases, leaving 17 bases between the germline ends. Germline CDR1 SGHDN, CDR2 FVKESK. The CDR3 has 15 amino acids.